The rows below give T cell receptor beta chains drawn from one sample of a study of T cell responses to AZD1222 COVID-19 vaccine. Clones were read by immunoSEQ multiplex PCR, and TCRdb kept only the in-frame ones, dropping some. Of 100,000 or so clones in the sample, about 88% were seen once. The sample consisted of peripheral blood, taken on day 0 of AZD1222 vaccination. All receptors derive from an adult in good health. Both conserved end residues are part of each CDR3. A D gene is named only where the DNA matches it firmly. Clone size, where shown, is once, few, many, or a class for clones that have expanded.

clone_size: NA; j_call: TRBJ1-2; d_call: NA; v_call: TRBV2; cdr3_aa: CASTPPEGISYGYTF; cdr3_nt: TGTGCCAGCACCCCCCCCGAGGGCATCTCCTATGGCTACACCTTC
clone_size: NA; j_call: TRBJ2-7; d_call: NA; v_call: TRBV29-1; cdr3_aa: CSVSFGVERENYEQYF; cdr3_nt: TGCAGCGTTTCATTTGGGGTGGAGAGGGAGAACTACGAGCAGTACTTC
clone_size: NA; j_call: TRBJ2-3; d_call: NA; v_call: TRBV19; cdr3_aa: CASSIGTDTQYF; cdr3_nt: TGTGCCAGTAGTATAGGTACAGATACGCAGTATTTT
clone_size: NA; j_call: TRBJ2-3; d_call: NA; v_call: TRBV7-9; cdr3_aa: CASSPGSLADTQYF; cdr3_nt: TGTGCCAGCAGCCCGGGGAGTCTCGCAGATACGCAGTATTTT
clone_size: NA; j_call: TRBJ2-5; d_call: TRBD1; v_call: TRBV5-1; cdr3_aa: CASSREDRGWETQYF; cdr3_nt: TGCGCCAGCAGCAGAGAGGACAGGGGGTGGGAGACCCAGTACTTC
clone_size: NA; j_call: TRBJ1-5; d_call: NA; v_call: TRBV6-5; cdr3_aa: CASSYDWTTNQPQHF; cdr3_nt: TGTGCCAGCAGTTACGACTGGACAACCAATCAGCCCCAGCATTTT
clone_size: NA; j_call: TRBJ1-3; d_call: NA; v_call: TRBV4-3; cdr3_aa: CASSPDGVTGLGRNTIYF; cdr3_nt: TGCGCCAGCAGCCCCGATGGGGTAACAGGTTTAGGGAGAAACACCATATATTTT
clone_size: once; j_call: TRBJ1-5; d_call: TRBD1; v_call: TRBV6-8; cdr3_aa: CASRRDRVSNQPQHF; cdr3_nt: TGTGCCAGCAGACGGGACAGGGTCAGCAATCAGCCCCAGCATTTT
clone_size: NA; j_call: TRBJ2-7; d_call: NA; v_call: TRBV7-2; cdr3_aa: CASSLGGIYEQYF; cdr3_nt: TGTGCCAGCAGCTTAGGTGGTATCTACGAGCAGTACTTC
clone_size: NA; j_call: TRBJ2-1; d_call: NA; v_call: TRBV5-4; cdr3_aa: CASSLVGAGQSLFF; cdr3_nt: TGTGCCAGCAGCTTGGTAGGGGCGGGACAGAGCTTGTTCTTC
clone_size: NA; j_call: TRBJ2-3; d_call: TRBD2; v_call: TRBV27; cdr3_aa: CASSLSARLAGQDTQYF; cdr3_nt: TGTGCCAGCAGTTTATCAGCTCGACTAGCGGGGCAGGATACGCAGTATTTT
clone_size: NA; j_call: TRBJ2-1; d_call: TRBD2; v_call: TRBV19; cdr3_aa: CASLPGLAGGEQFF; cdr3_nt: TGTGCCAGTCTTCCCGGACTAGCGGGAGGGGAGCAGTTCTTC
clone_size: few; j_call: TRBJ2-3; d_call: TRBD1; v_call: TRBV7-6; cdr3_aa: CASTLTAGTGSTDTQYF; cdr3_nt: TGTGCCAGCACCCTGACCGCCGGGACAGGGTCTACAGATACGCAGTATTTT
clone_size: NA; j_call: TRBJ1-5; d_call: TRBD1; v_call: TRBV4-3; cdr3_aa: CASSQGTGAPYSNQPQHF; cdr3_nt: TGCGCCAGCAGCCAAGGCACAGGGGCCCCCTATAGCAATCAGCCCCAGCATTTT
clone_size: NA; j_call: TRBJ1-6; d_call: NA; v_call: TRBV14; cdr3_aa: CASSQQGASSYNSPLHF; cdr3_nt: TGTGCCAGCAGCCAACAGGGTGCCAGCTCCTATAATTCACCCCTCCACTTT
clone_size: NA; j_call: TRBJ1-1; d_call: TRBD1; v_call: TRBV28; cdr3_aa: CASSSPGQQTEAFF; cdr3_nt: TGTGCCAGCAGTTCGCCGGGACAGCAGACTGAAGCTTTCTTT
clone_size: few; j_call: TRBJ1-5; d_call: NA; v_call: TRBV9; cdr3_aa: CASSPDLGGRDQPQHF; cdr3_nt: TGTGCCAGCAGCCCCGATCTAGGGGGGCGGGATCAGCCCCAGCATTTT
clone_size: NA; j_call: TRBJ1-5; d_call: NA; v_call: TRBV6-5; cdr3_aa: CATQRTGRNQPQHF; cdr3_nt: TGTGCCACCCAACGTACCGGGCGAAATCAGCCCCAGCATTTT
clone_size: NA; j_call: TRBJ1-1; d_call: NA; v_call: TRBV7-2; cdr3_aa: CASSPIGNTEAFF; cdr3_nt: TGTGCCAGCAGCCCCATCGGGAACACTGAAGCTTTCTTT
clone_size: NA; j_call: TRBJ1-2; d_call: NA; v_call: TRBV7-9; cdr3_aa: CASTLAGVDYGYTF; cdr3_nt: TGTGCCAGCACCTTAGCAGGGGTAGACTATGGCTACACCTTC
clone_size: NA; j_call: TRBJ2-5; d_call: TRBD1; v_call: TRBV5-4; cdr3_aa: CASSLGQGRLETQYF; cdr3_nt: TGTGCCAGCAGCTTGGGACAGGGGCGGTTGGAGACCCAGTACTTC
clone_size: NA; j_call: TRBJ2-2; d_call: TRBD1; v_call: TRBV14; cdr3_aa: CASRTGMATGELFF; cdr3_nt: TGTGCCAGCAGGACAGGGATGGCCACCGGGGAGCTGTTTTTT
clone_size: NA; j_call: TRBJ2-5; d_call: NA; v_call: TRBV3-1/TRBV3-2; cdr3_aa: CASSQGLGETQYF; cdr3_nt: TGTGCCAGCAGCCAAGGTCTTGGAGAGACCCAGTACTTC
clone_size: NA; j_call: TRBJ2-7; d_call: NA; v_call: TRBV19; cdr3_aa: CASSISFSSSYEQYF; cdr3_nt: TGTGCCAGTAGTATCAGTTTCTCTAGCTCCTACGAGCAGTACTTC
clone_size: few; j_call: TRBJ1-3; d_call: NA; v_call: TRBV11-2; cdr3_aa: CASSLLRGRSGNTIYF; cdr3_nt: TGTGCCAGCAGCTTACTCCGGGGAAGATCTGGAAACACCATATATTTT
clone_size: NA; j_call: TRBJ1-2; d_call: NA; v_call: TRBV6-1; cdr3_aa: CASSAAEAGDYGYTF; cdr3_nt: TGTGCCAGCAGTGCAGCCGAGGCAGGGGACTATGGCTACACCTTC
clone_size: NA; j_call: TRBJ1-2; d_call: NA; v_call: TRBV14; cdr3_aa: CASSQGSSNYGYTF; cdr3_nt: TGTGCCAGCAGCCAAGGGTCGTCTAACTATGGCTACACCTTC
clone_size: few; j_call: TRBJ2-1; d_call: TRBD2; v_call: TRBV5-5; cdr3_aa: CASSPGTSGTPSSYNEQFF; cdr3_nt: TGTGCCAGCAGTCCCGGGACTAGCGGGACCCCGAGCTCCTACAATGAGCAGTTCTTC
clone_size: NA; j_call: TRBJ2-3; d_call: NA; v_call: TRBV7-3; cdr3_aa: CASSLTGAGPDTQYF; cdr3_nt: TGTGCCAGCAGCCTGACGGGAGCAGGGCCAGATACGCAGTATTTT
clone_size: NA; j_call: TRBJ1-6; d_call: NA; v_call: TRBV5-6; cdr3_aa: CASSLDSLLGTNSPLHF; cdr3_nt: TGTGCCAGCAGCCTGGACAGTCTATTAGGCACTAATTCACCCCTCCACTTT
clone_size: medium-sized; j_call: TRBJ1-1; d_call: NA; v_call: TRBV2; cdr3_aa: CASDGGRAFF; cdr3_nt: TGTGCCAGCGACGGGGGGCGGGCTTTCTTT
clone_size: NA; j_call: TRBJ1-3; d_call: TRBD1; v_call: TRBV7-6; cdr3_aa: CASSLTGRGNTIYF; cdr3_nt: TGTGCCAGCAGCCTGACAGGGAGAGGAAACACCATATATTTT
clone_size: NA; j_call: TRBJ1-1; d_call: NA; v_call: TRBV30; cdr3_aa: CAWSARRGSGNTEAFF; cdr3_nt: TGTGCCTGGAGTGCCCGCCGGGGCTCGGGGAACACTGAAGCTTTCTTT
clone_size: NA; j_call: TRBJ1-4; d_call: NA; v_call: TRBV2; cdr3_aa: CASSDRRSGRTANEKLFF; cdr3_nt: TGTGCCAGCAGTGATAGACGCTCGGGACGCACAGCCAATGAAAAACTGTTTTTT
clone_size: NA; j_call: TRBJ1-1; d_call: NA; v_call: TRBV19; cdr3_aa: CASSIRGRVTEAFF; cdr3_nt: TGTGCCAGTAGTATAAGGGGCAGGGTCACTGAAGCTTTCTTT
clone_size: NA; j_call: TRBJ2-7; d_call: TRBD2; v_call: TRBV7-2; cdr3_aa: CASSPNRGLAGGSYEQYF; cdr3_nt: TGTGCCAGCAGCCCGAACCGGGGACTAGCGGGAGGCTCCTACGAGCAGTACTTC
clone_size: NA; j_call: TRBJ1-2; d_call: NA; v_call: TRBV12-3/TRBV12-4; cdr3_aa: CASSLGAGYTF; cdr3_nt: TGTGCCAGCAGTTTAGGGGCTGGCTACACCTTC
clone_size: NA; j_call: TRBJ1-2; d_call: NA; v_call: TRBV9; cdr3_aa: CASSVEGGRPEGYTF; cdr3_nt: TGTGCCAGCAGCGTAGAAGGGGGTCGTCCCGAGGGCTACACCTTC
clone_size: NA; j_call: TRBJ2-7; d_call: NA; v_call: TRBV7-9; cdr3_aa: CASSAGTSPRGKSYEQYF; cdr3_nt: TGTGCCAGCAGCGCCGGTACCTCCCCCCGGGGTAAGAGCTACGAGCAGTACTTC
clone_size: NA; j_call: TRBJ1-6; d_call: NA; v_call: TRBV30; cdr3_aa: CAYQKNSPLHF; cdr3_nt: TGTGCCTATCAAAAGAATTCACCCCTCCACTTT
clone_size: NA; j_call: TRBJ1-2; d_call: NA; v_call: TRBV11-3; cdr3_aa: CASSRDMNYGYTF; cdr3_nt: TGTGCCAGCAGCCGGGACATGAACTATGGCTACACCTTC
clone_size: few; j_call: TRBJ2-3; d_call: NA; v_call: TRBV6-2/TRBV6-3; cdr3_aa: CASSYFGRGTDTQYF; cdr3_nt: TGTGCCAGCAGTTACTTTGGTAGGGGCACAGATACGCAGTATTTT
clone_size: NA; j_call: TRBJ1-4; d_call: TRBD1; v_call: TRBV4-3; cdr3_aa: CASSQARTGNEKLFF; cdr3_nt: TGCGCCAGCAGCCAAGCGAGGACAGGGAACGAAAAACTGTTTTTT
clone_size: NA; j_call: TRBJ2-1; d_call: NA; v_call: TRBV20-1; cdr3_aa: CSASHNEQFF; cdr3_nt: TGCAGTGCTAGTCACAATGAGCAGTTCTTC
clone_size: once; j_call: TRBJ1-1; d_call: TRBD1; v_call: TRBV18; cdr3_aa: CASSPGTGGTEAFF; cdr3_nt: TGTGCCAGCTCACCGGGGACAGGGGGGACTGAAGCTTTCTTT
clone_size: NA; j_call: TRBJ1-1; d_call: NA; v_call: TRBV5-1; cdr3_aa: CASSRDTSGGTEAFF; cdr3_nt: TGCGCCAGCAGCAGAGACACATCCGGGGGCACTGAAGCTTTCTTT
clone_size: NA; j_call: TRBJ2-1; d_call: NA; v_call: TRBV5-4; cdr3_aa: CASSFEGYEQFF; cdr3_nt: TGTGCCAGCAGCTTTGAAGGGTATGAGCAGTTCTTC
clone_size: NA; j_call: TRBJ1-1; d_call: NA; v_call: TRBV29-1; cdr3_aa: CSVEDWYGGHTEAFF; cdr3_nt: TGCAGCGTTGAAGATTGGTATGGCGGCCACACTGAAGCTTTCTTT
clone_size: NA; j_call: TRBJ2-3; d_call: TRBD2; v_call: TRBV29-1; cdr3_aa: CSVDSAGDTDTQYF; cdr3_nt: TGCAGCGTTGACTCCGCGGGAGACACAGATACGCAGTATTTT
clone_size: once; j_call: TRBJ1-6; d_call: NA; v_call: TRBV7-8; cdr3_aa: CASRLVAGSSYNSPLHF; cdr3_nt: TGTGCCAGCAGATTAGTCGCGGGGAGCTCCTATAATTCACCCCTCCACTTT
clone_size: NA; j_call: TRBJ1-3; d_call: NA; v_call: TRBV7-2; cdr3_aa: CASSLAYPGNTIYF; cdr3_nt: TGTGCCAGCAGCTTAGCCTACCCCGGAAACACCATATATTTT
clone_size: NA; j_call: TRBJ2-3; d_call: NA; v_call: TRBV11-2; cdr3_aa: CASNDRSEGDTQYF; cdr3_nt: TGTGCCAGCAACGACCGGTCTGAGGGGGATACGCAGTATTTT